Ten or more counts support the clone carrying this T cell receptor (beta chain). Its antigen is not known. The sample originates from a study of early T cells in non-severe SARS-CoV-2 infection. About the research overall: Bulk RNA from unsorted whole blood was sequenced; chains were unpaired. Findings of the study overall: Using VDJdb, the matching emphasized anti-spike CD8 responses while missing private and CD4 specificities.

Unique molecular identifiers were attached to individual cDNA molecules. Each CDR3 protein is one row after TCRdb ran MiXCR on the 5' RACE reads. The sample yields about 68,000 distinct CDR3 sequences, roughly a tenth seen once. Germline V gene data show CDR1 as SQVTM and CDR2 as ANQGSEA. This CDR3 has 13 amino acids. V dropped 7 bases and J dropped 3; count of bases not matched to a gene: 9. The TCR comes from an adult who was a healthcare worker with PCR-confirmed SARS-CoV-2 infection or an uninfected control (not recorded which). This chain links TRBV29-1 with TRBJ2-7; 7 bases are shared with TRBD2. What was sequenced was whole blood. The CDR3 loop is CSALGGVDYEQYF. The CDR3 DNA is TGCAGCGCCCTGGGGGGGGTAGACTACGAGCAGTACTTC.